This T cell receptor beta chain was sequenced in a study of blood T cell repertoires in COVID-19. Study summary: Spain, Italy and the United States supplied samples that represented acute and convalescent COVID-19. In each case, the material was cDNA or gDNA derived from T cells, B-cell-depleted T cells, or PBMCs.

Per the original data handling: Reference gene primer amplification yielded estimated nucleated cell counts. Repertoires were generated with immunoSEQ multiplex PCR, while TCRdb's copy carries only in-frame clones and drops some. That table furnishes V, J and clone size, whereas the DNA furnished D and trimming. The table includes 75,000 to 95,000 clones, around 87% detected once. The germline V and J ends were trimmed by 1 base and 10 bases, with 8 bases remaining between them. CDR3 length: 12 residues. The clonotype was recovered from a human donor in a cohort sampled during active COVID-19. Sequenced sample: peripheral blood. This chain connects TRBV12-3 or TRBV12-4 to TRBJ2-1, with D unclear. CDR3 in DNA: TGTGCCAGCAGTTTAGGCGTATGGGAGCAGTTCTTC. It yields the protein CASSLGVWEQFF.